One and the same sample provided the 21 T cell receptor beta chains below, sequenced in a study of identical twins. TCRdb reprocessed the 5' RACE reads with MiXCR, giving one entry per CDR3 protein. Of some 730,000 distinct CDR3 sequences listed, approximately 18% are singletons. The same data also contributed to another study, on T cells expressing NK-cell markers.

Sample: PBMCs. The source of these receptors is a young woman in good health.

V gene TRBV20-1 combines with J gene TRBJ2-5; D unclear. In germline, CDR1 is DFQATT, CDR2 SNEGSKA (reference sequence). V was trimmed by 3 bases and J by 1 base, leaving 9 bases between them. This CDR3 has 13 amino acids. For the CDR3, the DNA is TGCAGTGCTAGTAACCAGTTCCAAGAGACCCAGTACTTC. The encoded protein is CSASNQFQETQYF.

This clonotype appeared a few times. This chain uses TRBV12-3 or TRBV12-4 with TRBJ2-1; no definite D call. The V and J ends lost 3 bases and 11 bases respectively, with 11 bases between them. This CDR3 region has 12 residues. This CDR3 reads CASSFVGNQQFF. CDR3 sequence (DNA): TGTGCCAGCAGTTTCGTAGGGAATCAGCAGTTCTTC.

The CDR3 region has the DNA TGTGCCAGCAGTTTTGGATGGGGGGCGCGTCTCAGCAAAAACATTCAGTACTTC. Its translation: CASSFGWGARLSKNIQYF. The chain joins TRBV12-3 or TRBV12-4 to TRBJ2-4; D may be TRBD1 or TRBD2 (6 bases each). This CDR3 has 18 amino acids. Deletions cut 3 bases from V and 3 bases from J, with 21 bases between.

The sample holds many counts of this clonotype. This chain connects TRBV12-3 or TRBV12-4 to TRBJ2-5; 8 bases align to TRBD2. The CDR3 covers 16 residues. Trimming cost V 3 bases and J 3 bases; bases outside gene matches: 9. CDR3 DNA sequence: TGTGCCAGCAGTTTCCCCGCCGGGGGGGGCAAAGAGACCCAGTACTTC. Encoded protein: CASSFPAGGGKETQYF.

The chain carries TRBV12-3 or TRBV12-4 and TRBJ1-2; D is possibly TRBD1 (5 bases). This CDR3 region has 13 residues. Trimming took off 3 bases at V and 6 bases at J, with 11 bases between the two ends. The CDR3 region is CASSFDRPDGYTF. The DNA for the CDR3 is TGTGCCAGCAGTTTCGACAGACCAGATGGCTACACCTTC.

This clonotype was observed a few times. The CDR3 spells CASTKGESTDTQYF. For the CDR3, the DNA is TGTGCCAGTACGAAGGGGGAAAGCACAGATACGCAGTATTTT. The gene calls are TRBV11-3 and TRBJ2-3, with D perhaps matching TRBD1 (6 bases). This CDR3 is 14 amino acids long. Looked up from germline, CDR1 is SGHNT and CDR2 is YENEEA. V was shortened by 9 bases and J by 0 bases, with 13 bases between the two germline ends. Full variable domain (missing parts from reference TRBV11-3 and TRBJ2-3): EAGVVQSPRYKIIEKKQPVAFWCNPISGHNTLYWYLQNLGQGPELLIRYENEEAVDDSQLPKDRFSAERLKGVDSTLKIQPAELGDSAVYLCASTKGESTDTQYFGPGTRLTVL.

The V gene is TRBV12-3 or TRBV12-4, the J gene TRBJ2-3; 7 nucleotides line up with TRBD1. This CDR3 is 13 amino acids long. V was clipped by 4 bases and J by 5 bases; unmatched bases: 3. The CDR3 region has the DNA TGTGCCAGCAGTTCCCGGGACAGAGATACGCAGTATTTT. Its translation: CASSSRDRDTQYF.

The V gene is TRBV6-2 or TRBV6-3, the J gene TRBJ2-3; tentative D call: TRBD2 (5 bases). Germline V gives CDR1 MNHEY, CDR2 SVGEGT. V was clipped by 4 bases and J by 5 bases, with 19 bases between them. This CDR3 is 16 amino acids long. The CDR3 DNA sequence: TGTGCCAGCAGTTTACTCGCCCCGGGAATGGTAGATACGCAGTATTTT. Translation gives CASSLLAPGMVDTQYF.

This clonotype was observed a few times. The genes are TRBV7-2 and TRBJ2-5, with a possible D match to TRBD1 (6 bases). This CDR3 contains 14 residues. Deletions cut 5 bases from V and 5 bases from J, with 15 bases between. The germline gives CDR1 SGHTA, CDR2 FQGNSA. CDR3 amino acids: CASSRPLTGETQYF. In DNA, the CDR3 is TGTGCCAGCAGCCGGCCCCTAACAGGGGAGACCCAGTACTTC.

This clonotype was seen many times. The rearrangement links TRBV12-3 or TRBV12-4 to TRBJ1-1; D is uncertain. The CDR3 has 14 residues. V was cut by 3 bases and J by 4 bases, with 12 bases left in between. The CDR3 DNA sequence: TGTGCCAGCAGTTTTATCGGGAGAAGCACTGAAGCTTTCTTT. Translation: CASSFIGRSTEAFF.

This clonotype was seen repeatedly, ten times or more. The chain employs TRBV7-9 and TRBJ2-3; D remains unclear. This CDR3 region has 17 residues. V was trimmed by 5 bases and J by 7 bases, leaving 25 bases between them. Germline loops: CDR1 SEHNR, CDR2 FQNEAQ (reference sequence). CDR3 nucleotide sequence: TGTGCCAGCAGCCCACGATGGGGTGAGCACTTCCAACATACGCAGTATTTT. This codes for CASSPRWGEHFQHTQYF.

The genes are TRBV7-2 and TRBJ2-1, with TRBD2 identical over 7 bases. V lost 1 base, J lost 8 bases, and 5 bases stayed unmatched. The length of the CDR3 is 14 residues. The germline CDR1 and CDR2 sequences are SGHTA and FQGNSA. The CDR3 DNA sequence: TGTGCCAGCAGCTTAGGGGCTAGCGGCCATGAGCAGTTCTTC. Translating gives CASSLGASGHEQFF.

The gene calls are TRBV30 and TRBJ1-2; TRBD1 is a possible D gene (5 bases). The CDR3 is 12 amino acids. Trimming took 2 bases from V and 6 from J, leaving 10 bases between them. Per the germline V gene, CDR1 is GTSNPN and CDR2 is SVGIG (reference sequence). The CDR3 nucleotides are TGTGCCTGGAGTAGGGGCGCTCATGGCTACACCTTC. Translated: CAWSRGAHGYTF.

The V call is TRBV20-1, the J call TRBJ2-2; either TRBD1 or TRBD2 may supply D (6 bases each). Germline-derived CDR1 and CDR2 are DFQATT and SNEGSKA (reference sequence). The CDR3 spans 13 residues. The ends were cut back, 7 bases at V and 0 bases at J, with 9 bases in the middle. The CDR3 spells CSGRGANTGELFF. The CDR3 coding sequence is TGCAGTGGGAGGGGGGCGAACACCGGGGAGCTGTTTTTT.

This clonotype was seen only a few times. The chain is built from TRBV15 and TRBJ2-1; tentative D call: TRBD1 (5 bases). This CDR3 is 18 amino acids long. CDR1 and CDR2 (germline): LNHNV, YYDKDF (reference sequence). Deletions cut 0 bases from V and 0 bases from J, with 15 bases between. This CDR3 is CATSRDLWQGGSYNEQFF. CDR3 nucleotide sequence: TGTGCCACCAGCAGAGATCTCTGGCAGGGTGGCTCCTACAATGAGCAGTTCTTC.

The chain links TRBV15 to TRBJ1-1; D is possibly TRBD1 (5 bases). The length of the CDR3 is 15 residues. V gave up 1 base and J gave up 1 base, with 10 bases separating them. CDR1 is LNHNV and CDR2 is YYDKDF in the germline V gene (reference sequence). The CDR3 region is CATSRAMGENTEAFF. The CDR3, as DNA: TGTGCCACCAGCAGAGCCATGGGGGAGAACACTGAAGCTTTCTTT.

V and J are TRBV12-3 or TRBV12-4 and TRBJ1-1; D is ambiguous. The CDR3 runs to 13 residues. Trimming shortened V by 5 bases and J by 2 bases, and 9 bases separated the two germline ends. The DNA for the CDR3 is TGTGCCAGCAGTATTCAGAGCAACACTGAAGCTTTCTTT. It yields the protein CASSIQSNTEAFF.

This clonotype was counted a few times. V gene TRBV20-1 combines with J gene TRBJ2-1; 7 nucleotides align to TRBD2. Germline V CDR1 and CDR2: DFQATT, SNEGSKA (reference sequence). The CDR3 loop spans 11 amino acids. The V segment lost 0 bases and the J segment 10 bases; nucleotides outside the gene matches: 0. The CDR3 region is CSARERGEQFF. The CDR3 DNA reads as TGCAGTGCTAGAGAGCGGGGGGAGCAGTTCTTC.

In this sample, this clonotype turned up a few times. J is TRBJ1-2 and V is TRBV29-1; D not resolved. The germline V gene encodes CDR1 SQVTM and CDR2 ANQGSEA. V lost 8 bases and J 1 base, leaving 17 bases between the germline ends. The CDR3 extends over 14 amino acids. This CDR3 is CSLNEGAGNYGYTF. As DNA, the CDR3 is TGCAGCCTAAACGAGGGAGCTGGTAACTATGGCTACACCTTC.

This rearrangement joins TRBV9 to TRBJ2-3; D not resolved. The length of the CDR3 is 16 residues. Trimming took off 4 bases at V and 1 base at J, with 16 bases between the two ends. Germline lookup yields CDR1 SGDLS and CDR2 YYNGEE. CDR3 in DNA: TGTGCCAGCAGCTCTAACCGACCGCCGGGCACAGATACGCAGTATTTT. Protein product: CASSSNRPPGTDTQYF.

The chain combines TRBV7-8 with TRBJ2-3; 7 bases agree with TRBD2. The CDR3 contains 17 residues. Germline values: CDR1 SGHVS, CDR2 FQNEAQ. V was pared by 8 bases and J by 3 bases, with 17 bases of the junction left unmatched. The CDR3 DNA follows: TGTGCCAGCGGAACCTTAATGGCGGGAGATGATACAGATACGCAGTATTTT. The encoded protein is CASGTLMAGDDTDTQYF.